A selection of T cell receptor beta chains follows, all from one sample in a study of CD8 T cells in ankylosing spondylitis. TCRdb reprocessed the 5' RACE reads with MiXCR, giving one entry per CDR3 protein. The sample includes about 800,000 distinct CDR3 sequences, 10% to 15% seen only once; the top ten take 0.51%. The sample taken for sequencing was blood, either unsorted or a sorted T cell fraction (not recorded which). The receptors here all came from a male donor with ankylosing spondylitis. CDR3s include the opening cysteine and the closing phenylalanine or tryptophan. A D gene is named only where the DNA matches it firmly. Where a row states a size, it is once, few, many or the class of an expanded clone; other rows omit it.

clone_size: few
v_call: TRBV7-3
j_call: TRBJ1-1
d_call: NA
cdr3_aa: CASSTFRTTEAFF
cdr3_nt: TGTGCCAGCAGCACGTTCAGGACTACTGAAGCTTTCTTT

clone_size: many
v_call: TRBV20-1
j_call: TRBJ1-6
d_call: NA
cdr3_aa: CSATLQGKSPLHF
cdr3_nt: TGCAGTGCTACTTTACAGGGAAAATCACCCCTCCACTTT

clone_size: few
v_call: TRBV10-3
j_call: TRBJ1-4
d_call: NA
cdr3_aa: CAISGASNEKLFF
cdr3_nt: TGTGCCATCAGTGGGGCATCTAATGAAAAACTGTTTTTT

clone_size: few
v_call: TRBV28
j_call: TRBJ1-2
d_call: NA
cdr3_aa: CASSSNLGWDKAYGYTF
cdr3_nt: TGTGCCAGCAGTTCGAACCTTGGGTGGGATAAAGCCTATGGCTACACCTTC

clone_size: NA
v_call: TRBV7-9
j_call: TRBJ2-7
d_call: TRBD1
cdr3_aa: CASSLGQGAVHEQYF
cdr3_nt: TGTGCCAGCAGCTTAGGACAGGGGGCTGTCCACGAGCAGTACTTC

clone_size: few
v_call: TRBV4-2
j_call: TRBJ2-5
d_call: NA
cdr3_aa: CASSQVAGLRETQYF
cdr3_nt: TGTGCCAGCAGCCAAGTCGCTGGGCTACGGGAGACCCAGTACTTC

clone_size: many
v_call: TRBV4-2
j_call: TRBJ1-5
d_call: NA
cdr3_aa: CASSQESASNQPQHF
cdr3_nt: TGTGCCAGCAGCCAAGAGTCAGCGTCTAATCAGCCCCAGCATTTT

clone_size: few
v_call: TRBV20-1
j_call: TRBJ2-1
d_call: NA
cdr3_aa: CSLTLQTSDEQFF
cdr3_nt: TGCAGTTTAACCCTCCAGACTAGTGATGAGCAGTTCTTC

clone_size: NA
v_call: TRBV6-2/TRBV6-3
j_call: TRBJ2-7
d_call: NA
cdr3_aa: CASSYRPPPVDEQYF
cdr3_nt: TGTGCCAGCAGTTATAGGCCGCCCCCGGTGGACGAGCAGTACTTC

clone_size: many
v_call: TRBV18
j_call: TRBJ2-7
d_call: NA
cdr3_aa: CASSPARNEQYF
cdr3_nt: TGTGCCAGCTCACCGGCTAGAAACGAGCAGTACTTC

clone_size: NA
v_call: TRBV5-1
j_call: TRBJ1-1
d_call: NA
cdr3_aa: CASSRDWNTEAFF
cdr3_nt: TGCGCCAGCAGTCGAGACTGGAACACTGAAGCTTTCTTT

clone_size: NA
v_call: TRBV9
j_call: TRBJ2-2
d_call: NA
cdr3_aa: CASSLTLTNTGELFF
cdr3_nt: TGTGCCAGCAGCCTTACCTTGACGAACACCGGGGAGCTGTTTTTT

clone_size: many
v_call: TRBV6-2/TRBV6-3
j_call: TRBJ2-5
d_call: NA
cdr3_aa: CASSRALAQETQYF
cdr3_nt: TGTGCCAGCAGTCGTGCCCTCGCTCAAGAGACCCAGTACTTC

clone_size: few
v_call: TRBV4-2
j_call: TRBJ1-1
d_call: NA
cdr3_aa: CASSQDFATNTEAFF
cdr3_nt: TGTGCCAGCAGCCAAGATTTCGCCACAAACACTGAAGCTTTCTTT

clone_size: NA
v_call: TRBV20-1
j_call: TRBJ1-1
d_call: NA
cdr3_aa: CSAISGGRNTEAFF
cdr3_nt: TGCAGTGCTATTAGCGGGGGGCGGAACACTGAAGCTTTCTTT

clone_size: few
v_call: TRBV6-1
j_call: TRBJ1-5
d_call: NA
cdr3_aa: CASSEPAIYSQPQHF
cdr3_nt: TGTGCCAGCAGTGAGCCGGCCATATACAGCCAGCCCCAGCATTTT

clone_size: few
v_call: TRBV7-2
j_call: TRBJ2-1
d_call: NA
cdr3_aa: CASSVEGYSKQFF
cdr3_nt: TGTGCCAGCAGCGTAGAAGGTTACTCGAAGCAGTTCTTC

clone_size: few
v_call: TRBV20-1
j_call: TRBJ2-7
d_call: TRBD1
cdr3_aa: CSAGDLERGLEQYF
cdr3_nt: TGCAGTGCTGGGGACCTCGAGAGGGGGCTCGAGCAGTACTTC

clone_size: few
v_call: TRBV27
j_call: TRBJ2-7
d_call: TRBD1
cdr3_aa: CASSTGTGKGEQYF
cdr3_nt: TGTGCCAGCAGCACCGGGACAGGCAAAGGCGAGCAGTACTTC

clone_size: NA
v_call: TRBV6-4
j_call: TRBJ2-3
d_call: TRBD2
cdr3_aa: CASRGTSGGYTDTQYF
cdr3_nt: TGTGCCAGCAGGGGAACTAGCGGGGGATACACAGATACGCAGTATTTT

clone_size: few
v_call: TRBV25-1
j_call: TRBJ1-3
d_call: NA
cdr3_aa: CASSPRESDTIYF
cdr3_nt: TGTGCCAGCAGCCCTCGAGAGTCGGACACCATATATTTT

clone_size: many
v_call: TRBV9
j_call: TRBJ1-2
d_call: NA
cdr3_aa: CASSSQSGTRYGYTF
cdr3_nt: TGTGCCAGCAGCTCGCAATCAGGGACTCGCTATGGCTACACCTTC

clone_size: many
v_call: TRBV12-3/TRBV12-4
j_call: TRBJ2-7
d_call: NA
cdr3_aa: CASSPLHRGNEQYF
cdr3_nt: TGTGCCAGCAGTCCACTACATAGGGGTAACGAGCAGTACTTC

clone_size: NA
v_call: TRBV20-1
j_call: TRBJ2-5
d_call: TRBD2
cdr3_aa: CSALPSGGTQYF
cdr3_nt: TGCAGTGCCCTTCCTTCGGGGGGGACCCAGTACTTC

clone_size: NA
v_call: TRBV6-1
j_call: TRBJ2-2
d_call: NA
cdr3_aa: CASRGVGELFF
cdr3_nt: TGTGCCAGCAGGGGGGTCGGGGAGCTGTTTTTT